This is a list of T cell receptor beta chains from one sample in a study of blood T cell repertoires in COVID-19. Using immunoSEQ multiplex PCR, the repertoire was profiled, and TCRdb retains in-frame clones only, with some absent. The sample has under 150,000 clones, roughly four fifths seen once; the top ten hold roughly 9%. Sample: peripheral blood. The receptors stem from a woman between 50 and 59 years old with active or convalescent COVID-19. CDR3s include the opening cysteine and the closing phenylalanine or tryptophan. Fields, in order: J gene, D gene, clone size, V gene, CDR3 protein, CDR3 DNA. A D gene is named only where the DNA matches it firmly. Clone size is given for some rows only: seen once, a few or many times, or a class if the clone is expanded.

TRBJ1-4	NA	few	TRBV4-2	CASSQTQLATNEKLFF	TGTGCCAGCAGCCAAACTCAACTTGCAACTAATGAAAAACTGTTTTTT
TRBJ2-3	TRBD2	NA	TRBV27	CASSLSSGPDTQYF	TGTGCCAGCAGTTTATCTAGCGGGCCAGATACGCAGTATTTT
TRBJ1-5	NA	few	TRBV9	CASSSQGSPGEPQHF	TGTGCCAGCAGCAGCCAGGGCTCCCCGGGGGAGCCCCAGCATTTT
TRBJ1-3	TRBD1	NA	TRBV7-6	CASSWDRDSYSSGNTIYF	TGTGCCAGCAGCTGGGACCGGGACAGTTATAGCTCTGGAAACACCATATATTTT
TRBJ2-7	TRBD1	NA	TRBV6-2/TRBV6-3	CASSSPGQGAYEQYF	TGTGCCAGCAGTTCTCCGGGACAGGGGGCCTACGAGCAGTACTTC
TRBJ1-1	NA	few	TRBV7-9	CASSLQGNQAFF	TGTGCCAGCAGCTTGCAGGGGAACCAAGCTTTCTTT
TRBJ1-6	NA	NA	TRBV7-9	CASGRENSPLHF	TGTGCCAGCGGACGGGAGAATTCACCCCTCCACTTT
TRBJ2-5	TRBD2	NA	TRBV7-9	CASSPGTSGFAGGETQYF	TGTGCCAGCAGTCCCGGGACTAGCGGATTCGCCGGGGGGGAGACCCAGTACTTC
TRBJ2-3	TRBD1	few	TRBV4-3	CASSQDKGQGATDTQYF	TGCGCCAGCAGCCAAGATAAGGGACAGGGGGCAACAGATACGCAGTATTTT
TRBJ2-2	TRBD1	NA	TRBV2	CASKSGGSDTGELFF	TGTGCCAGCAAATCAGGGGGCAGCGACACCGGGGAGCTGTTTTTT
TRBJ1-2	NA	NA	TRBV19	CASNLQGRAGGYTF	TGTGCCAGTAATCTGCAGGGGAGGGCTGGGGGCTACACCTTC
TRBJ2-3	TRBD2	NA	TRBV13	CASSLGTSGSGATDTQYF	TGTGCCAGCAGCTTAGGAACTAGCGGGAGCGGGGCCACAGATACGCAGTATTTT
TRBJ1-2	NA	NA	TRBV23-1	CASSRARGSWHGYTF	TGCGCCAGCAGTCGAGCGAGAGGCAGTTGGCATGGCTACACCTTC
TRBJ2-3	TRBD1	once	TRBV7-3	CASSLDRGMADTQYF	TGTGCCAGCAGCTTGGACAGGGGAATGGCAGATACGCAGTATTTT
TRBJ2-6	NA	NA	TRBV6-2/TRBV6-3	CASSPQGTGANVLTF	TGTGCCAGCAGCCCACAGGGAACTGGGGCCAACGTCCTGACTTTC
TRBJ2-7	NA	NA	TRBV21-1	CASSRSGGTLYEQYF	TGTGCCAGCAGCAGAAGCGGGGGGACCCTTTACGAGCAGTACTTC
TRBJ2-3	TRBD2	NA	TRBV30	CAWSRNDFGLASDTQYF	TGTGCCTGGAGTAGGAATGACTTCGGACTAGCGTCAGATACGCAGTATTTT
TRBJ1-4	TRBD1	NA	TRBV3-1/TRBV3-2	CASSQPDRELSIGEKLFF	TGTGCCAGCAGCCAACCAGACAGGGAGTTGTCTATAGGTGAAAAACTGTTTTTT
TRBJ1-3	NA	NA	TRBV28	CASSSSGFRNTIYF	TGTGCCAGCAGCTCCTCGGGTTTCCGAAACACCATATATTTT
TRBJ1-4	TRBD1	NA	TRBV6-6	CASRTGDRGLFF	TGTGCCAGCAGAACGGGGGACAGAGGACTGTTTTTT
TRBJ1-4	NA	NA	TRBV27	CASSLTWSTTNEKLFF	TGTGCCAGCAGTTTGACTTGGTCAACAACTAATGAAAAACTGTTTTTT
TRBJ1-4	NA	NA	TRBV3-1/TRBV3-2	CASSSRQRNEKLFF	TGTGCCAGCAGCTCGAGGCAGCGTAATGAAAAACTGTTTTTT
TRBJ2-1	TRBD2	once	TRBV7-9	CASSLGTSGFDNEQFF	TGTGCCAGCAGCTTAGGGACTAGCGGTTTCGACAATGAGCAGTTCTTC
TRBJ2-1	TRBD1	NA	TRBV5-1	CASRPGQEAYNEQFF	TGCGCCAGCAGACCGGGACAGGAAGCCTACAATGAGCAGTTCTTC
TRBJ2-5	TRBD1	NA	TRBV4-2	CASSPGTGQETQYF	TGTGCCAGCAGCCCCGGGACAGGGCAAGAGACCCAGTACTTC
TRBJ1-4	TRBD1	few	TRBV11-1	CASSLGEGATNEKLFF	TGTGCCAGCAGCTTAGGAGAGGGGGCGACTAATGAAAAACTGTTTTTT
TRBJ2-3	NA	NA	TRBV9	CASSVVSSEDTQYF	TGTGCCAGCAGCGTAGTGTCGAGTGAAGATACGCAGTATTTT
TRBJ2-3	NA	NA	TRBV11-2	CASSLLISTDTQYF	TGTGCCAGCAGCTTACTTATAAGCACAGATACGCAGTATTTT
TRBJ2-5	NA	once	TRBV21-1	CASGNREETQYF	TGTGCCAGCGGAAACAGGGAGGAGACCCAGTACTTC
TRBJ2-7	TRBD2	NA	TRBV28	CASSFPGTSGSPSGEQYF	TGTGCCAGCAGTTTCCCCGGGACTAGCGGGTCTCCATCTGGGGAGCAGTACTTC
TRBJ1-3	TRBD1	few	TRBV6-6	CASSRRQGTSGNTIYF	TGTGCCAGCAGCCGTAGACAGGGTACCTCTGGAAACACCATATATTTT
TRBJ2-1	NA	NA	TRBV20-1	CSASLQYNEQFF	TGCAGTGCTAGTCTCCAGTACAATGAGCAGTTCTTC
TRBJ2-2	TRBD2	NA	TRBV5-1	CASSGTSGSKVGELFF	TGCGCCAGCAGCGGCACTAGCGGGAGTAAGGTCGGGGAGCTGTTTTTT
TRBJ2-2	TRBD1	NA	TRBV7-2	CASSTSTGVDTGELFF	TGTGCCAGCAGCACTTCGACAGGGGTGGACACCGGGGAGCTGTTTTTT
TRBJ2-1	TRBD2	NA	TRBV27	CASRQAGVGNEQFF	TGTGCCAGCCGTCAAGCGGGAGTGGGGAATGAGCAGTTCTTC
TRBJ2-1	NA	once	TRBV2	CASRSSRGDNEQFF	TGTGCCAGCAGATCATCCAGGGGGGACAATGAGCAGTTCTTC
TRBJ2-1	TRBD2	NA	TRBV5-1	CASSFGSSGGPHEQFF	TGCGCCAGCAGCTTCGGGTCTAGCGGGGGGCCCCATGAGCAGTTCTTC
TRBJ2-2	TRBD2	NA	TRBV6-1	CASSEQSGRATGELFF	TGTGCCAGCAGTGAACAAAGCGGGAGGGCTACCGGGGAGCTGTTTTTT
TRBJ1-6	NA	NA	TRBV30	CAYPLGGDFNNSPLHF	TGTGCCTACCCCCTCGGTGGGGACTTTAATAATTCACCCCTCCACTTT
TRBJ1-2	TRBD1	NA	TRBV25-1	CASSATIGTGPGGYTF	TGTGCCAGCAGTGCAACCATAGGGACAGGTCCAGGGGGCTACACCTTC